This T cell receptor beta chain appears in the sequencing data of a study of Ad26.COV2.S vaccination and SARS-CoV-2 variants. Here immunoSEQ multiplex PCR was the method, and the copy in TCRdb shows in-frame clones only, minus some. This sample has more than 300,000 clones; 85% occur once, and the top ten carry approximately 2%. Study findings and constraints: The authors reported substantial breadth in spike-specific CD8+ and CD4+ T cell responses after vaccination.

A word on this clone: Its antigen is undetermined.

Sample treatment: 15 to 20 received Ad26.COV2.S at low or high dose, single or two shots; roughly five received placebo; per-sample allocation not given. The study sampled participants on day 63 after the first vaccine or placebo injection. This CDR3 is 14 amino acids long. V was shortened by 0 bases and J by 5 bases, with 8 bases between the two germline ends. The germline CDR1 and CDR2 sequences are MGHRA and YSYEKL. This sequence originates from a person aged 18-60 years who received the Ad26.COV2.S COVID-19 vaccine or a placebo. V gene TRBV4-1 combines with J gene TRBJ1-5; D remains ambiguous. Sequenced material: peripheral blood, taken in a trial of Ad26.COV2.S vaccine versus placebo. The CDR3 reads CASSQDRGHQPQHF. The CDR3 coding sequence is TGCGCCAGCAGCCAAGATAGAGGGCATCAGCCCCAGCATTTT.